The 2 T cell receptor beta chains listed next were all sequenced from one sample in a study of blood T cell repertoires in COVID-19. Data came from immunoSEQ multiplex PCR; TCRdb stores just in-frame clones and leaves some out. The data show under 45,000 clones, 90% to 95% seen once. The specimen sequenced was peripheral blood. The receptors here all came from a man aged 60-69 years with active or convalescent COVID-19.

The chain combines TRBV29-1 with TRBJ2-7, with TRBD2 identical over 12 bases. Losses at the gene ends were 6 bases for V and 5 bases for J; bases not matched to a gene: 5. There are 13 residues in the CDR3. From germline, CDR1 is SQVTM and CDR2 ANQGSEA. The CDR3 region has the DNA TGCAGCGTCCTAGCGGGAGGGCCGAACGAGCAGTACTTC. Residues: CSVLAGGPNEQYF.

The chain uses TRBV30 and TRBJ2-1; 9 positions match TRBD2. Germline trimming cut 0 bases from V and 12 bases from J; bases unmatched to any gene: 12. The CDR3 consists of 15 residues. Germline values: CDR1 GTSNPN, CDR2 SVGIG (reference sequence). The CDR3 DNA reads as TGTGCCTGGAGTGTAAAGGGACTAGCCCCTGTCTGGCAGTTCTTC. Amino acid sequence: CAWSVKGLAPVWQFF.